A selection of T cell receptor beta chains follows, all from one sample in a study of OX40 agonist ivuxolimab in advanced cancers. Sequencing used immunoSEQ multiplex PCR; TCRdb keeps in-frame clones, though not all of them. In the table there are 75,000 to 100,000 clones, 80% to 90% of which are singletons. Source: CD4+ or CD8+ T cells sorted from blood, taken in a trial of the OX40 agonist ivuxolimab. These receptors came from an adult with an advanced solid tumor such as melanoma, head and neck, liver or kidney cancer. Each CDR3 is given with its conserved first and last residue. D genes are given only for firm matches. Size tells how often a clone was seen (once, few, many) or the class of an expanded clone, and some rows leave it out.

cdr3_length,clone_size,v_call,j_call,d_call,cdr3_nt,cdr3_aa
15,.,TRBV7-3,TRBJ2-7,TRBD2,TGTGCCAGCAGCTTAAGGCTAGCGGCATCCTACGAGCAGTACTTC,CASSLRLAASYEQYF
14,.,TRBV28,TRBJ2-7,TRBD2,TGTGCCAGCAGTCCGTACGGGACTAGCATCAAGCAGTACTTC,CASSPYGTSIKQYF
14,once,TRBV10-3,TRBJ2-7,TRBD2,TGTGCCACCAGGACTAGCGGGGGCTCCTACGAGCAGTACTTC,CATRTSGGSYEQYF
13,.,TRBV5-1,TRBJ1-2,.,TGCGCCAGCAGCCGACCCGGGACCGATGGCTACACCTTC,CASSRPGTDGYTF
16,few,TRBV4-2,TRBJ1-5,.,TGTGCCAGCAGCCAAGAATCGCACAGGTACAATCAGCCCCAGCATTTT,CASSQESHRYNQPQHF
13,.,TRBV6-5,TRBJ2-7,.,TGTGCCAGCATCTACCTCCCGGGGTACGAGCAGTACTTC,CASIYLPGYEQYF
17,.,TRBV7-3,TRBJ1-1,.,TGTGCCAGCAGCTTGGGCCCGCAGGGAGGGGGGAACACTGAAGCTTTCTTT,CASSLGPQGGGNTEAFF
14,.,TRBV30,TRBJ2-3,.,TGTGCCTGGAGTAAGAGGACAGCCCCAGATACGCAGTATTTT,CAWSKRTAPDTQYF
14,.,TRBV2,TRBJ2-1,TRBD2,TGTGCCAGCAGGGGGACTAGCGGGTCCCCTGAGCAGTTCTTC,CASRGTSGSPEQFF
15,.,TRBV11-3,TRBJ1-1,.,TGTGCCAGCAGCTTCGATCTGATCCAGAACACTGAAGCTTTCTTT,CASSFDLIQNTEAFF
18,.,TRBV4-3,TRBJ2-1,TRBD1,TGCGCCAGCAGCCCAGTCATAGACAGGGCAAGCTCCTACAATGAGCAGTTCTTC,CASSPVIDRASSYNEQFF
14,.,TRBV27,TRBJ1-1,.,TGTGCCAGCAGTTACGCCCAGGGGTGGTCAGAAGCTTTCTTT,CASSYAQGWSEAFF
13,.,TRBV7-2,TRBJ1-5,.,TGTGCCAGCAGCTCCAACCCTACTCAGCCCCAGCATTTT,CASSSNPTQPQHF
16,.,TRBV5-1,TRBJ2-2,TRBD1,TGCGCCAGCAGCTCCCGACAGGGGGCTGATCCCGGGGAGCTGTTTTTT,CASSSRQGADPGELFF
14,.,TRBV15,TRBJ2-5,.,TGTGCCACCAGCCGCGGGGGGACAGGGGAGACCCAGTACTTC,CATSRGGTGETQYF
16,.,TRBV28,TRBJ1-6,.,TGTGCCAGCAGTAGCACCCTGTCTACTAATAATTCACCCCTCCACTTT,CASSSTLSTNNSPLHF
15,.,TRBV4-3,TRBJ1-2,.,.,CASSQDLERDYGYTF
15,.,TRBV9,TRBJ1-6,.,TGTGCCAGCAGCACCGGGGACACCCATAATTCACCCCTCCACTTT,CASSTGDTHNSPLHF
15,.,TRBV11-2,TRBJ1-3,.,TGTGCCAGCAGCTTAGATCGGTCGGGTGGAAACACCATATATTTT,CASSLDRSGGNTIYF
19,once,TRBV7-8,TRBJ2-4,.,TGTGCCAGCAGCTTCTCTTCCCAGGGGGGGGGACGTGCCAAAAACATTCAGTACTTC,CASSFSSQGGGRAKNIQYF
14,.,TRBV19,TRBJ2-7,.,TGTGCCAGTAGTTACAGAAACTTAGGCTACGAGCAGTACTTC,CASSYRNLGYEQYF
15,.,TRBV2,TRBJ2-1,TRBD2,TGTGCCAGCCGGGGGGGACGGGGCTCCTACAATGAGCAGTTCTTC,CASRGGRGSYNEQFF
15,.,TRBV7-3,TRBJ1-1,.,TGTGCCAGCAGCCCGCGTGGGGGGTTGGGCACTGAAGCTTTCTTT,CASSPRGGLGTEAFF
13,.,TRBV28,TRBJ2-7,.,TGTGCCAGCAGCGACGGGTTGGGCTACGAGCAGTACTTC,CASSDGLGYEQYF
13,few,TRBV5-4,TRBJ2-7,TRBD1,TGTGCCAGCAGCACGGGACAGCAGTACGAGCAGTACTTC,CASSTGQQYEQYF
12,.,TRBV2,TRBJ2-1,.,TGTGCCAGCAGTGGAGGGGGGAATGAGCAGTTCTTC,CASSGGGNEQFF
12,.,TRBV7-9,TRBJ2-1,TRBD2,TGTGCCAGCAGGCCGACTAGCGGGGAGCAGTTCTTC,CASRPTSGEQFF
16,.,TRBV5-1,TRBJ2-7,TRBD1,TGCGCCAGCAGCCAAGATACCGGACAGGGTACAGACGAGCAGTACTTC,CASSQDTGQGTDEQYF
15,.,TRBV5-1,TRBJ2-1,TRBD2,TGCGCCAGCACCCGTAGCGGGAGTGGTTACAATGAGCAGTTCTTC,CASTRSGSGYNEQFF
17,.,TRBV7-9,TRBJ2-3,TRBD2,TGTGCCAGCAGTACCGCGGGAGGGAAGCTTAGCACAGATACGCAGTATTTT,CASSTAGGKLSTDTQYF
16,.,TRBV14,TRBJ1-4,TRBD1,TGTGCCAGCAGCCAAGGGACAGGGTGGGGAACCGAAAAACTGTTTTTT,CASSQGTGWGTEKLFF
14,.,TRBV9,TRBJ1-1,.,TGTGCCAGCAGCGTAGATCCCTTGAACACTGAAGCTTTCTTT,CASSVDPLNTEAFF
14,.,TRBV5-5,TRBJ1-1,.,TGTGCCAGCAGCTTGGCAGGGATGAACACTGAAGCTTTCTTT,CASSLAGMNTEAFF
16,once,TRBV7-2,TRBJ2-7,TRBD1,TGTGCCAGCAGCTTAGTCGGGACAGGGGTAGGGTCCGAGCAGTACTTC,CASSLVGTGVGSEQYF
14,few,TRBV28,TRBJ1-3,.,TGTGCCAGCAGTTTCCGGTTCTCTGGAAACACCATATATTTT,CASSFRFSGNTIYF
14,.,TRBV6-5,TRBJ1-2,TRBD1,TGTGCCAGCAGATGGGGACAGGGGGCGAGCGGCTACACCTTC,CASRWGQGASGYTF
15,.,TRBV27,TRBJ2-5,TRBD2,TGTGCCAGCAGTAGATTAGCGGGGGGACAAGAGACCCAGTACTTC,CASSRLAGGQETQYF
16,.,TRBV6-5,TRBJ2-7,TRBD1,TGTGCCAGCAGTTTACTCCGGAGACAGGGATTGAGAGAGCAGTACTTC,CASSLLRRQGLREQYF
11,.,TRBV5-4,TRBJ1-1,.,TGTGCCAGCAGCTTGCGAGATGAAGCTTTCTTT,CASSLRDEAFF
18,.,TRBV15,TRBJ2-3,TRBD2,TGTGCCACCAGCAGGGATACTTTAGCGGGGGGGCCAAAGGATACGCAGTATTTT,CATSRDTLAGGPKDTQYF
13,.,TRBV19,TRBJ1-1,.,TGTGCCTCCGCGGGGGACATGAACACTGAAGCTTTCTTT,CASAGDMNTEAFF
14,.,TRBV7-8,TRBJ1-6,.,TGTGCCAGCAGAGCGAGGGGCGGTAATTCACCCCTCCACTTT,CASRARGGNSPLHF
13,.,TRBV2,TRBJ1-2,TRBD1,TGTGCCAGCAGCCGGGACAGGGAGGCGGGCTACACCTTC,CASSRDREAGYTF
16,.,TRBV7-3,TRBJ1-3,TRBD1,TGTGCCAGCAGTCTGTACGGACAGGGGACTGGAAACACCATATATTTT,CASSLYGQGTGNTIYF
15,once,TRBV2,TRBJ1-4,.,TGTGCCAGCAGTGCTGGGGCGGGACCCGGTGAAAAACTGTTTTTT,CASSAGAGPGEKLFF
12,.,TRBV9,TRBJ2-5,.,TGTGCCAGCAGCGTAGGAGGGGGGCCCCCCCACTTC,CASSVGGGPPHF
13,.,TRBV15,TRBJ2-7,.,TGTGCCACCAGCAGAGTCTCCGGGCGCGAGCAGTACTTC,CATSRVSGREQYF
15,.,TRBV11-3,TRBJ2-1,TRBD2,TGTGCCAGCAGCTTAACTAGCGGGAGTGGTCATGAGCAGTTCTTC,CASSLTSGSGHEQFF
15,.,TRBV4-3,TRBJ2-4,TRBD2,TGCGCCAGCAGCCAAGGGGGGGGGTCTCGGAACATTCAGTACTTC,CASSQGGGSRNIQYF
14,.,TRBV6-6,TRBJ1-5,.,TGTGCCAGCAGTTCCGGACAGCACAATCAGCCCCAGCATTTT,CASSSGQHNQPQHF
13,.,TRBV11-3,TRBJ2-7,TRBD1,TGTGCCAGCAGCCGGGACAGCTCCTACGAGCAGTACTTC,CASSRDSSYEQYF
13,.,TRBV19,TRBJ1-4,.,TGTGCCAGTAGGCGTGGGCCGGGGGAAAAACTGTTTTTT,CASRRGPGEKLFF
16,.,TRBV7-9,TRBJ2-2,.,TGTGCCAGCAGCTTAATTTCCCCTATTAAGGGGGGGGAGCTGTTTTTT,CASSLISPIKGGELFF
14,.,TRBV10-1,TRBJ2-7,TRBD2,TGCGCCAGCAGTGAGGGCGGGAGACAATACGAGCAGTACTTC,CASSEGGRQYEQYF